One and the same sample provided the 4 T cell receptor beta chains below, sequenced in a study of control samples from healthy donors and cancer patients. Some clones are missing from TCRdb's copy, which holds only in-frame ones; the method was immunoSEQ multiplex PCR. This repertoire shows 65,000 to 80,000 clones, approximately 90% found once; its top ten account for 1.5% to 2%. Sequencing was performed on PBMCs. The source of these receptors is a woman aged 55-70 years with head and neck cancer.

V gene TRBV27 combines with J gene TRBJ1-5, with D tentatively TRBD1 (5 bases). This CDR3 has 16 amino acids. Trimming took off 3 bases at V and 0 bases at J, with 12 bases between the two ends. CDR1 is MNHEY, CDR2 SMNVEV, per germline (reference sequence). The CDR3 bases are TGTGCCAGCAGTTTCCTCCCAGGGCATAGCAATCAGCCCCAGCATTTT. Translated, it gives CASSFLPGHSNQPQHF.

As to this clone: Relative to the germline gene, one junction end is altered; a read error may explain this. This chain uses TRBV7-9 with TRBJ2-1; 8 bases are a match to TRBD1. Germline values: CDR1 SEHNR, CDR2 FQNEAQ (reference sequence). This CDR3 comprises 12 residues. The chain's CDR3 is CASSGDRLELFF. The CDR3 DNA reads as TGTGCCAGCAGCGGGGACAGGTTGGAGCTGTTCTTC. The whole variable domain, remainder taken from reference TRBV7-9 and TRBJ2-1, is DTGVSQNPRHKITKRGQNVTFRCDPISEHNRLYWYRQTLGQGPEFLTYFQNEAQLEKSRLLSDRFSAERPKGSFSTLEIQRTEQGDSAMYLCASSGDRLELFFGPGTRLTVL.

The rearrangement uses TRBV18 and TRBJ2-7, with D possibly being TRBD1 or TRBD2 (5 bases each). Germline CDR1 reads KGHSH; CDR2 reads LQKENI. The V end lost 3 bases, the J end lost 0 bases, and 12 bases lay between the germline ends. This CDR3 has 15 residues. CDR3 residues: CASSPWDGSSYEQYF. DNA for the CDR3: TGTGCCAGCTCACCTTGGGACGGTAGCTCCTACGAGCAGTACTTC.

The V call is TRBV2, the J call TRBJ2-3; a possible D gene is TRBD2 (6 bases). This CDR3 has 13 residues. V lost 3 bases to trimming and J lost 4 bases, with 8 bases between them. CDR1 and CDR2 from the germline V gene are SNHLY and FYNNEI. The DNA for the CDR3 is TGTGCCAGCAGTGACCGGAGGGCAGATACGCAGTATTTT. Its protein is CASSDRRADTQYF.